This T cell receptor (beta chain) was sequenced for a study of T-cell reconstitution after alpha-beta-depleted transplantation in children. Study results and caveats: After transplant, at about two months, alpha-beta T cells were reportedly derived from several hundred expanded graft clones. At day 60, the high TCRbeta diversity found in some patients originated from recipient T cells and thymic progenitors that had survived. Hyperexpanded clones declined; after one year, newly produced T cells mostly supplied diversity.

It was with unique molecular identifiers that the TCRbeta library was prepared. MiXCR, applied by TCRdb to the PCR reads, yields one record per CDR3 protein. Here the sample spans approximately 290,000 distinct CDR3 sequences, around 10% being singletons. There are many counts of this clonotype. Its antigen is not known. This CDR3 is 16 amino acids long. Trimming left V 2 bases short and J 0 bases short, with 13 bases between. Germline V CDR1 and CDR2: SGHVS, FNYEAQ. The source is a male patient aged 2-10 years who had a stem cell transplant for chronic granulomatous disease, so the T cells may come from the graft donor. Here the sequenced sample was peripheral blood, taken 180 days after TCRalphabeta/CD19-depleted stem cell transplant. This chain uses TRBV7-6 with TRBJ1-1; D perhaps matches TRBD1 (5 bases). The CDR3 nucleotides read TGTGCCAGCAGCTTATTGGACGGGGGAATGAACACTGAAGCTTTCTTT. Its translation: CASSLLDGGMNTEAFF.